The 15 T cell receptor beta chains given below trace back to one sample, sequenced in a study of shared clonotypes between healthy human individuals. Only in-frame clones appear in the TCRdb table, and some are missing; sequencing was by immunoSEQ multiplex PCR. The sample consists of more than 1.2 million clones, less than 99% of them appearing once. Specimen: naive CD4+ T cells sorted from blood. Subset of the sample: CD45RA+ positively selected. Receptor source: a man aged 30 to 39 in good health.

The chain links TRBV5-4 to TRBJ1-1; D perhaps matches TRBD1 (6 bases). The CDR3 has 17 residues. Germline V lookup: CDR1 SGHNT, CDR2 YYREEE (reference sequence). V was trimmed by 0 bases and J by 8 bases, leaving 23 bases between them. CDR3 residues: CASSLGLYVGTKTEAFF. The DNA for the CDR3 is TGTGCCAGCAGCTTGGGATTGTATGTAGGGACAAAAACGGAAGCTTTCTTT. Full variable domain (outside the CDR3, taken from reference TRBV5-4 and TRBJ1-1): ETGVTQSPTHLIKTRGQQVTLRCSSQSGHNTVSWYQQALGQGPQFIFQYYREEENGRGNFPPRFSGLQFPNYSSELNVNALELDDSALYLCASSLGLYVGTKTEAFFGQGTRLTVV.

V and J are TRBV6-5 and TRBJ1-1, with a possible D match to TRBD1 (6 bases). CDR1 is MNHEY, CDR2 SVGAGI, per germline. The CDR3 is 15 residues long. V was clipped by 2 bases and J by 4 bases, with 14 bases between them. The CDR3 sequence is CASSYKYRESTEAFF. In DNA, the CDR3 is TGTGCCAGCAGTTACAAATACAGGGAGAGCACTGAAGCTTTCTTT.

The chain's CDR3 is CASSASPNTGELFF. DNA for the CDR3: TGTGCCAGCAGCGCCAGCCCGAACACCGGGGAGCTGTTTTTT. The genes are TRBV7-8 and TRBJ2-2; D is unresolved. The V end was cut by 5 bases, the J end by 0 bases, with 7 bases between. Germline CDR1 reads SGHVS; CDR2 reads FQNEAQ. This CDR3 region has 14 residues.

This chain's CDR3 is CATSLSWGSDEQFF. CDR3 DNA sequence: TGTGCCACCAGTCTTTCGTGGGGATCCGATGAGCAGTTCTTC. The chain combines TRBV15 with TRBJ2-1; D remains ambiguous. This CDR3 has 14 residues. CDR1 and CDR2 (germline): LNHNV, YYDKDF (reference sequence). Trimming shortened V by 6 bases and J by 8 bases, and 17 bases separated the two germline ends. The full variable domain, with the rest looked up from reference TRBV15 and TRBJ2-1, is DAMVIQNPRYQVTQFGKPVTLSCSQTLNHNVMYWYQQKSSQAPKLLFHYYDKDFNNEADTPDNFQSRRPNTSFCFLDIRSPGLGDTAMYLCATSLSWGSDEQFFGPGTRLTVL.

This chain connects TRBV10-3 to TRBJ2-2; 8 positions agree with TRBD1. Germline V gives CDR1 ENHRY, CDR2 SYGVKD. The V segment lost 5 bases and the J segment 6 bases; nucleotides outside the gene matches: 8. The CDR3 covers 15 residues. The CDR3 DNA reads as TGTGCCATCAGTTATGGACAGGGCTTGGCCGGGGAGCTGTTTTTT. This encodes CAISYGQGLAGELFF.

This chain uses TRBV29-1 with TRBJ2-5; 7 nucleotides match TRBD1. With V trimmed by 6 bases and J by 5 bases, 6 bases remained unmatched. The CDR3 loop spans 12 amino acids. Germline assignment: CDR1 SQVTM and CDR2 ANQGSEA. CDR3 sequence: CSVGRGRETQYF. The CDR3 DNA follows: TGCAGCGTGGGAAGGGGGCGCGAGACCCAGTACTTC.

V gene TRBV19 combines with J gene TRBJ2-7; 9 positions match TRBD2. The CDR3 length is 15 residues. The V gene end was trimmed by 6 bases and the J gene end by 3 bases; junction bases not matched to a gene: 9. The germline gives CDR1 LNHDA, CDR2 SQIVND (reference sequence). The chain's CDR3 is CASSIQGTSSYEQYF. Here the CDR3 DNA reads TGTGCCAGTAGCATTCAAGGGACTAGCAGCTACGAGCAGTACTTC. Full variable domain (outside the CDR3, taken from reference TRBV19 and TRBJ2-7): DGGITQSPKYLFRKEGQNVTLSCEQNLNHDAMYWYRQDPGQGLRLIYYSQIVNDFQKGDIAEGYSVSREKKESFPLTVTSAQKNPTAFYLCASSIQGTSSYEQYFGPGTRLTVT.

This sequence joins TRBV5-4 and TRBJ1-2; TRBD1 might be the D (5 bases). Germline CDR1 SGHNT, CDR2 YYREEE (reference sequence). The length of the CDR3 is 15 residues. The V and J ends lost 1 base and 1 base respectively, with 11 bases between them. In nucleotides, the CDR3 is TGTGCCAGCAGCTTGCGGACACAGATTAACTATGGCTACACCTTC. Encoded protein: CASSLRTQINYGYTF. Based on the CDR3 plus reference TRBV5-4 and TRBJ1-2, the full variable domain is ETGVTQSPTHLIKTRGQQVTLRCSSQSGHNTVSWYQQALGQGPQFIFQYYREEENGRGNFPPRFSGLQFPNYSSELNVNALELDDSALYLCASSLRTQINYGYTFGSGTRLTVV.

The rearrangement joins TRBV7-2 to TRBJ2-3; 9 nucleotides agree with TRBD1. V dropped 8 bases and J dropped 8; count of bases not matched to a gene: 8. The CDR3 consists of 13 residues. CDR1 and CDR2 from the germline V gene are SGHTA and FQGNSA. The CDR3 spells CASRDRAVRTQYF. CDR3 coding DNA: TGTGCCAGCCGGGACAGGGCTGTGCGTACGCAGTATTTT.

V usage is TRBV28 and J usage is TRBJ2-7, with unresolved D. The germline V gene has CDR1 MDHEN and CDR2 SYDVKM. Deletions cut 8 bases from V and 2 bases from J, with 16 bases between. This CDR3 is 14 amino acids long. The CDR3 loop reads CASREWNGAYEQYF. CDR3 coding DNA: TGTGCCAGCCGAGAGTGGAACGGAGCCTACGAGCAGTACTTC. Drawing the rest from reference TRBV28 and TRBJ2-7, the complete variable domain is DVKVTQSSRYLVKRTGEKVFLECVQDMDHENMFWYRQDPGLGLRLIYFSYDVKMKEKGDIPEGYSVSREKKERFSLILESASTNQTSMYLCASREWNGAYEQYFGPGTRLTVT.

The chain carries TRBV27 and TRBJ2-1, with D tentatively TRBD1 or TRBD2 (7 bases each). V was trimmed by 5 bases and J by 7 bases, leaving 21 bases between them. Germline CDR1 reads MNHEY; CDR2 reads SMNVEV (reference sequence). This CDR3 has 16 amino acids. The CDR3 here is CASSLREVGGNNEQFF. CDR3 sequence (DNA): TGTGCCAGCAGTCTACGGGAGGTAGGGGGCAATAATGAGCAGTTCTTC.

Regarding this clone: This CDR3 is also generated by other DNA sequences in the sample. The rearrangement uses TRBV5-1 and TRBJ2-5; D remains unclear. CDR1 is SGHRS, CDR2 YFSETQ, per germline. The CDR3 extends over 14 amino acids. Trimming removed 0 bases at V and 2 bases at J, with 8 bases between. The CDR3 nucleotides read TGCGCCAGCAGCTTGGCCGTCCCTCAAGAGACCCAGTACTTC. This translates into CASSLAVPQETQYF.

The gene calls are TRBV30 and TRBJ2-1; D uncertain. Trimming removed 0 bases from V and 6 bases from J, with 9 bases in between. Germline CDR1 reads GTSNPN; CDR2 reads SVGIG (reference sequence). The CDR3 sequence is 13 residues long. CDR3 DNA sequence: TGTGCCTGGAGTGTAGGGCTAACCAATGAGCAGTTCTTC. Translation: CAWSVGLTNEQFF.

The chain carries TRBV7-9 and TRBJ2-3; tentative D call: TRBD2 (5 bases). The CDR3 spans 17 residues. Germline lookup yields CDR1 SEHNR and CDR2 FQNEAQ (reference sequence). V was trimmed by 5 bases and J by 4 bases, leaving 22 bases between them. CDR3 nucleotide sequence: TGTGCCAGCAGCCGCCTGCCACGGGGAGCACGCCCAGATACGCAGTATTTT. Translating it yields CASSRLPRGARPDTQYF. Drawing the rest from reference TRBV7-9 and TRBJ2-3, the complete variable domain is DTGVSQNPRHKITKRGQNVTFRCDPISEHNRLYWYRQTLGQGPEFLTYFQNEAQLEKSRLLSDRFSAERPKGSFSTLEIQRTEQGDSAMYLCASSRLPRGARPDTQYFGPGTRLTVL.

The chain couples TRBV10-3 to TRBJ2-3, with a possible D match to TRBD1 (7 bases). Per the germline V gene, CDR1 is ENHRY and CDR2 is SYGVKD. V dropped 0 bases and J dropped 3 bases, with 13 bases sitting between them. This CDR3 contains 16 residues. CDR3 bases: TGTGCCATCAGTGAGTCAGGCCAGGGGGGTACAGATACGCAGTATTTT. This translates into CAISESGQGGTDTQYF.